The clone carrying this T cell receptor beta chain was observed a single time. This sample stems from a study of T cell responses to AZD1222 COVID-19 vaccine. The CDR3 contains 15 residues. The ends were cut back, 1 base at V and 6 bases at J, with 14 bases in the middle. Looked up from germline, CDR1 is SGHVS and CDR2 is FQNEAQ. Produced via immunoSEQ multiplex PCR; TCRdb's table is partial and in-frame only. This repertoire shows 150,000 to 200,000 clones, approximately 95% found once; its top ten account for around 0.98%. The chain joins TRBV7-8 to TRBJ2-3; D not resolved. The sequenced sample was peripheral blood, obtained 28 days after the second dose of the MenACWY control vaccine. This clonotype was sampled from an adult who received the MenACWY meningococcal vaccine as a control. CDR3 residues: CASSLGYGPGDTQYF. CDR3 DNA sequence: TGTGCCAGCAGCTTAGGGTACGGCCCTGGGGATACGCAGTATTTT.